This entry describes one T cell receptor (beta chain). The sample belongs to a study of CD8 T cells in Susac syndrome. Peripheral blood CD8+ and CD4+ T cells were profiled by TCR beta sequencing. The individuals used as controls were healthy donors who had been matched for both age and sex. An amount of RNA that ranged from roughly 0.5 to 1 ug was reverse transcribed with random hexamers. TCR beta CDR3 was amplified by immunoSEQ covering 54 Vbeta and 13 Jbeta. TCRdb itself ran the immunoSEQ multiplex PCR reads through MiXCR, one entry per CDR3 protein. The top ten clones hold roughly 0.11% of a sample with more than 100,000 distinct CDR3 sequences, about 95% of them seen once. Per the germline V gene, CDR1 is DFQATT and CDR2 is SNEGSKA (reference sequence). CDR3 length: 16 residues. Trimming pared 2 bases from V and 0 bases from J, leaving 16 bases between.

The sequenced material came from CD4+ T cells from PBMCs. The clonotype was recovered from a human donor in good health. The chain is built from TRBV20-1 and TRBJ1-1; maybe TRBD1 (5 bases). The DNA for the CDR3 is TGCAGTGCTAGACCAGGTCCGGGACCGGTGAACACTGAAGCTTTCTTT. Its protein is CSARPGPGPVNTEAFF.